These 9 T cell receptor beta chains came from one sample sequenced in a study of cytomegalovirus exposure and HLA in healthy donors. This PCR relied on a set of 60 Vbeta primers and 13 Jbeta primers. The repertoire was sequenced with immunoSEQ multiplex PCR; TCRdb's copy has only in-frame clones and lacks some. This sample yields 130,000 to 150,000 clones, of which around four fifths are seen a single time; less than 4% belongs to the top ten. The sample was PBMCs. The receptors derive from a male donor in good health and CMV-seronegative.

The count of this clone is one. This chain links TRBV9 with TRBJ1-2; possible D gene TRBD1, 5 bases. The CDR3 length is 14 residues. Germline values: CDR1 SGDLS, CDR2 YYNGEE. V lost 3 bases and J 6 bases, leaving 15 bases between the germline ends. The CDR3 here is CASSGEGLGHGYTF. CDR3 sequence (DNA): TGTGCCAGCAGCGGAGAGGGACTAGGTCATGGCTACACCTTC.

The rearrangement joins TRBV23-1 to TRBJ1-4, with D tentatively TRBD1 (5 bases). TRBV23-1 is recorded as an ORF, its role being uncertain. This CDR3 is built from 15 residues. Between the trimmed V and J ends, which lost 3 bases and 8 bases, there was a span of 16 bases. This CDR3 is CASSHPRGLREKLFF. The CDR3 coding sequence is TGCGCCAGCAGTCATCCCCGGGGACTACGGGAAAAACTGTTTTTT.

This sequence joins TRBV5-1 and TRBJ1-2, with TRBD1 matching 9 bases. The CDR3 has 16 amino acids. The V and J ends lost 4 bases and 2 bases, in that order; junction bases with no gene match: 9. Germline CDR1 is SGHRS and CDR2 is YFSETQ. The CDR3 nucleotides are TGCGCCAGCAGCCTGGGACAGGGTAAGAGAAACTATGGCTACACCTTC. Translated, it gives CASSLGQGKRNYGYTF.

CDR3 in amino acids: CASSYSGPTHSGPQHF. The CDR3, as DNA: TGTGCCAGCAGTTACTCGGGCCCTACTCATTCAGGGCCCCAGCATTTT. The chain uses TRBV6-5 and TRBJ1-5; D gene unclear. The germline V and J ends were trimmed by 0 bases and 9 bases, with 18 bases remaining between them. Germline V CDR1 and CDR2: MNHEY, SVGAGI. The CDR3 is 16 residues long.

This clone has just a few counts. The gene calls are TRBV6-1 and TRBJ2-1; 10 positions agree with TRBD1. V dropped 2 bases and J dropped 1; count of bases not matched to a gene: 8. This CDR3 is built from 18 residues. Germline assignment: CDR1 MNHNS and CDR2 SASEGT. CDR3 sequence: CASSESRLGQGSYNEQFF. The CDR3 DNA reads TGTGCCAGCAGTGAATCTCGGCTGGGACAGGGGTCCTACAATGAGCAGTTCTTC.

The V and J genes are TRBV27 and TRBJ2-7; TRBD2 agrees at 9 bases. Germline V gives CDR1 MNHEY, CDR2 SMNVEV (reference sequence). With 2 bases clipped from V and 4 bases from J, the junction kept 6 bases outside the gene matches. The CDR3 has 15 residues. CDR3 in amino acids: CASSLAGLAVYEQYF. CDR3 DNA sequence: TGTGCCAGCAGTTTAGCGGGACTAGCTGTTTACGAGCAGTACTTC.

V usage is TRBV27 and J usage is TRBJ2-7; D perhaps matches TRBD2 (5 bases). This CDR3 contains 14 residues. Germline CDR1 reads MNHEY; CDR2 reads SMNVEV (reference sequence). With 6 bases removed from V and 3 bases from J, the gap between germline ends came to 15 bases. As DNA, the CDR3 is TGTGCCAGCAGGCAACTAGGGAATTTCTACGAGCAGTACTTC. This encodes CASRQLGNFYEQYF.

This chain links TRBV27 with TRBJ2-3; TRBD2 agrees at 10 bases. The CDR3 loop spans 14 amino acids. Per germline, CDR1 MNHEY and CDR2 SMNVEV (reference sequence). With 5 bases clipped from V and 7 bases from J, the junction kept 6 bases outside the gene matches. The CDR3 region has the DNA TGTGCCAGCAGTCGTAGCGGGGGGAGGAATACGCAGTATTTT. The encoded protein is CASSRSGGRNTQYF.

Points on this clone: A junction end diverges from the germline sequence, so it may reflect a read error. The chain is built from TRBV7-9 and TRBJ2-7; 7 bases match TRBD1. CDR1 is SEHNR, CDR2 FQNEAQ, per germline (reference sequence). This CDR3 has 16 residues. CDR3 sequence: CSSSRWDSSRGYEQYF. For the CDR3, the DNA is TGTTCCAGCAGCAGATGGGACAGCTCGAGGGGCTACGAGCAGTACTTC.